The 20 T cell receptor beta chains given below trace back to one sample, sequenced in a study of shared clonotypes between healthy human individuals. Some clones are missing from TCRdb's copy, which holds only in-frame ones; the method was immunoSEQ multiplex PCR. This sample has some 690,000 clones, with 90% found just once. The sample comprised memory CD8+ T cells from PBMCs. Indicated subset: CD45RO+ cells pooled with CCR7-negative TemRA cells. These receptors came from a man aged 18-30 years in good health. Some clones in this sample may be carry-over from other donors' samples.

The gene calls are TRBV28 and TRBJ2-7; no firm D call. Germline V gene sequence: CDR1 MDHEN, CDR2 SYDVKM. V shed 2 bases and J shed 0 bases, with 20 bases lying between them. This CDR3 contains 18 residues. The CDR3 sequence is CASSLAPPVPMSSYEQYF. The CDR3 DNA sequence: TGTGCCAGCAGTTTAGCCCCCCCGGTGCCGATGAGCTCCTACGAGCAGTACTTC.

The chain uses TRBV28 and TRBJ1-5; D perhaps matches TRBD1 (5 bases). The V end was cut by 6 bases, the J end by 0 bases, with 18 bases between. This CDR3 comprises 17 residues. Per germline, CDR1 MDHEN and CDR2 SYDVKM. In DNA form, the CDR3 reads TGTGCCAGCAGAACCCGGAGAGGGACGGCTAGCAATCAGCCCCAGCATTTT. Its translation: CASRTRRGTASNQPQHF.

The rearrangement links TRBV9 to TRBJ1-5; D not resolved. CDR1 SGDLS and CDR2 YYNGEE come from the germline V gene. With 4 bases removed from V and 3 bases from J, the gap between germline ends came to 17 bases. The CDR3 contains 16 residues. CDR3 residues: CASSPDGQTLNQPQHF. CDR3 coding DNA: TGTGCCAGCAGCCCGGATGGGCAGACACTCAATCAGCCCCAGCATTTT.

V and J are TRBV5-8 and TRBJ2-3, with D perhaps matching TRBD2 (5 bases). Trimming cost V 0 bases and J 7 bases, with 15 bases left between them. CDR3 length equals 15 residues. Germline values: CDR1 SGHTS, CDR2 YDEGEE. CDR3 region: CASSLADKRENTQYF. The CDR3 region has the DNA TGTGCCAGCAGCTTGGCCGATAAGAGGGAAAATACGCAGTATTTT.

This clone showed up just once. The rearrangement joins TRBV6-5 to TRBJ1-3; 8 bases agree with TRBD1. V shed 6 bases and J 4 bases; nucleotides not matched to a gene: 8. Germline-derived CDR1 and CDR2 are MNHEY and SVGAGI. The CDR3 has 15 residues. Here the CDR3 DNA reads TGTGCCAGCAGCACTGACAGGGGTCAGGGAAACACCATATATTTT. It translates to CASSTDRGQGNTIYF.

The chain joins TRBV9 to TRBJ2-2, with D possibly TRBD1 on 5 matching bases. The germline V gene encodes CDR1 SGDLS and CDR2 YYNGEE. This CDR3 region has 13 residues. V lost 0 bases and J 7 bases, leaving 7 bases between the germline ends. CDR3 coding DNA: TGTGCCAGCAGCGTAGCGCAGGGCGGGGAGCTGTTTTTT. Translated, it gives CASSVAQGGELFF. Full variable domain (rest looked up from reference TRBV9 and TRBJ2-2): DSGVTQTPKHLITATGQRVTLRCSPRSGDLSVYWYQQSLDQGLQFLIQYYNGEERAKGNILERFSAQQFPDLHSELNLSSLELGDSALYFCASSVAQGGELFFGEGSRLTVL.

The chain joins TRBV27 to TRBJ2-7; D is possibly TRBD1 (6 bases). Between the trimmed V and J ends, which lost 7 bases and 5 bases, there was a span of 15 bases. Germline CDR1 and CDR2: MNHEY and SMNVEV (reference sequence). This CDR3 is built from 13 residues. The CDR3 DNA is TGTGCCAGCAAAGGGGGACACATCCACGAGCAGTACTTC. It yields the protein CASKGGHIHEQYF.

This rearrangement joins TRBV4-3 to TRBJ2-3; maybe TRBD1 (6 bases). CDR1 and CDR2 (germline): LGHNA, YSLEER. Trimming stripped 0 bases from V and 4 bases from J, with 14 bases between. The CDR3 runs to 16 residues. Here the CDR3 reads CASSQDRRGRSDTQYF. In DNA, the CDR3 is TGCGCCAGCAGCCAAGACCGCAGGGGACGGTCAGATACGCAGTATTTT.

This chain uses TRBV5-1 with TRBJ2-7; tentatively, D is TRBD2 (6 bases). CDR1 and CDR2 (germline): SGHRS, YFSETQ. With 3 bases removed from V and 4 bases from J, the gap between germline ends came to 14 bases. The CDR3 is 14 residues long. The CDR3 region is CASSSLHAGYEQYF. CDR3 coding DNA: TGCGCCAGCAGCTCCCTACACGCGGGGTACGAGCAGTACTTC.

The rearrangement links TRBV28 to TRBJ2-7; D perhaps matches TRBD1 (6 bases). Germline V gives CDR1 MDHEN, CDR2 SYDVKM. The CDR3 has 14 residues. The V and J ends lost 7 bases and 3 bases respectively, with 16 bases between them. The CDR3 sequence is CASIPQGGGYEQYF. The CDR3 DNA reads as TGTGCCAGCATCCCACAGGGTGGCGGCTACGAGCAGTACTTC.

This chain uses TRBV25-1 with TRBJ2-2; 8 positions agree with TRBD1. Trimming at V came to 7 bases and at J to 4 bases, leaving 17 bases not matched to a gene. Germline-derived CDR1 and CDR2 are MGHDK and SYGVNS. CDR3 length equals 18 residues. The CDR3 loop is CASINRGAGRRGTGELFF. CDR3 nucleotide sequence: TGTGCCAGCATCAACAGGGGGGCGGGAAGGCGCGGCACCGGGGAGCTGTTTTTT. Full variable domain (outside the CDR3, taken from reference TRBV25-1 and TRBJ2-2): EADIYQTPRYLVIGTGKKITLECSQTMGHDKMYWYQQDPGMELHLIHYSYGVNSTEKGDLSSESTVSRIRTEHFPLTLESARPSHTSQYLCASINRGAGRRGTGELFFGEGSRLTVL.

The table lists this clone with a count of one. This chain joins TRBV7-9 and TRBJ2-1; D tentatively reads TRBD1 or TRBD2 (5 bases each). Trimming removed 6 bases from V and 4 bases from J, with 10 bases in between. The length of the CDR3 is 13 residues. CDR1 and CDR2 from the germline V gene are SEHNR and FQNEAQ (reference sequence). As DNA, the CDR3 is TGTGCCAGCAGGGGGACGGCATACAATGAGCAGTTCTTC. It codes for CASRGTAYNEQFF.

This clone occurred a few times. The genes are TRBV28 and TRBJ2-7; 9 positions agree with TRBD1. The CDR3 runs 12 residues. Germline V gene lookup returns CDR1 MDHEN and CDR2 SYDVKM. V shed 8 bases, J shed 2 bases, and the junction held 1 base outside the gene matches. CDR3 in DNA: TGTGCCAGCCGGGACAGGGCCTACGAGCAGTACTTC. This translates into CASRDRAYEQYF.

The chain is built from TRBV7-2 and TRBJ1-2, with D unclear. The CDR3 has 16 residues. The germline V gene has CDR1 SGHTA and CDR2 FQGNSA. V lost 0 bases, J lost 4 bases, and 15 bases lay in between. The DNA for the CDR3 is TGTGCCAGCAGCTTAGCCGCGCCTCGAGGGAGCTATGGCTACACCTTC. Amino acid sequence: CASSLAAPRGSYGYTF. The full variable domain, in which reference TRBV7-2 and TRBJ1-2 provide the parts outside the CDR3, is GAGVSQSPSNKVTEKGKDVELRCDPISGHTALYWYRQSLGQGLEFLIYFQGNSAPDKSGLPSDRFSAERTGGSVSTLTIQRTQQEDSAVYLCASSLAAPRGSYGYTFGSGTRLTVV.

The CDR3 here is CASSLKGVGTSGKETQYF. CDR3 sequence (DNA): TGTGCCAGCAGCTTAAAGGGGGTGGGGACTAGCGGTAAAGAGACCCAGTACTTC. J is TRBJ2-5 and V is TRBV7-3; 11 bases are shared with TRBD2. CDR1 and CDR2 from the germline V gene are SGHTA and FQGTGA. Trimming removed 1 base from V and 3 bases from J; junction bases left unmatched: 10. The CDR3 spans 18 residues.

The CDR3 bases are TGTGCCAGCAGTTTATCCACCTTCCAGGGAGAGCAGTACTTC. Translation: CASSLSTFQGEQYF. This chain connects TRBV28 to TRBJ2-7, with D possibly matching TRBD1 (5 bases). Germline V gives CDR1 MDHEN, CDR2 SYDVKM. The CDR3 has 14 residues. Trimming removed 1 base at V and 7 bases at J, with 14 bases between.

The V call is TRBV27, the J call TRBJ2-7; TRBD1 matches 8 bases. The CDR3 extends over 17 amino acids. V lost 5 bases to trimming and J lost 7 bases; unmatched junction nucleotides: 19. Per the germline V gene, CDR1 is MNHEY and CDR2 is SMNVEV (reference sequence). DNA of the CDR3: TGTGCCAGCAGTCCCTACGCAGGGGGCGGCTTTGCGCAGGAGCAGTACTTC. Translated, it gives CASSPYAGGGFAQEQYF.

This chain connects TRBV7-9 to TRBJ2-7; 7 nucleotides line up with TRBD2. The CDR3 is 16 residues long. V shed 6 bases and J 0 bases; nucleotides not matched to a gene: 11. Germline CDR1 is SEHNR and CDR2 is FQNEAQ (reference sequence). The CDR3, as DNA: TGTGCCAGCAGGCCCTGGGTAGCGGGTCTCTCCTACGAGCAGTACTTC. It specifies CASRPWVAGLSYEQYF.

The table lists this clone with a count of one. The same CDR3 arises from other DNA sequences in this sample as well. The CDR3 DNA reads TGCGCCAGCAGCTCCGCATACGAGCAGTACTTC. Protein sequence: CASSSAYEQYF. The genes are TRBV5-1 and TRBJ2-7; the D is unclear. Deletions cut 3 bases from V and 4 bases from J, with 5 bases between. The CDR3 runs to 11 residues. From germline, CDR1 is SGHRS and CDR2 YFSETQ.

This chain connects TRBV11-2 to TRBJ2-7, with D tentatively TRBD2 (6 bases). V lost 5 bases to trimming and J lost 0 bases, with 17 bases between them. This CDR3 has 16 residues. The germline CDR1 and CDR2 sequences are SGHAT and FQNNGV. The CDR3 spells CASSGKVSTSSYEQYF. In nucleotides, the CDR3 is TGTGCCAGCAGCGGAAAGGTTTCGACTAGCTCCTACGAGCAGTACTTC.